This TCR beta chain comes out of a study of T-cell memory formation after mild COVID-19 (dated by TCRdb to the early 2020s). At the level of the whole study: Most TCR sequence clusters were specific to one of the two donors. Two young, previously healthy adult volunteers, one female and one male, were included in the cohort. In two donors, T-cell clones that expanded and contracted after mild COVID-19 were followed by sequencing TCRalpha and TCRbeta repertoires longitudinally.

PBMCs were isolated by Ficoll-Paque density gradient centrifugation. This clonotype was seen only a few times. Its antigen is unknown. Base qualities are not at hand, and no much larger clone is one base apart. Sequencer: Illumina NovaSeq 6000. TCRalpha and TCRbeta cDNA libraries were built by 5'RACE with constant-segment primers, adding sample barcodes and unique molecular identifiers. RNA was extracted from every sample with Trizol reagent. Libraries were amplified in two PCR steps, with a second sample barcode and Illumina TruSeq adapters added in the second step. Sequencing of the libraries was done on an Illumina NovaSeq, producing 2 x 150 bp paired-end reads. The source study handled its data this way. Reads were demultiplexed and collapsed into UMI-guided consensus sequences with migec v1.2.7. Using mixcr v2.1.11, UMI consensuses were aligned to TRA and TRB V and J templates and then assembled into clonotypes. A clonotype was counted as expanded or contracted only when both edgeR and NoisET called the clonotype significant, with the noise models trained on biological replicates. For edgeR calls, the cutoffs were a false discovery rate-adjusted p below 0.01 and a log2 fold-change threshold of 1. As an exploratory analysis of dynamics, PCA with hierarchical clustering was applied to max-normalized trajectories of the 1000 most abundant clonotypes. Each responding clone was given a CD4 or CD8 phenotype based on the CD4+ and CD8+ repertoires, which had been sequenced separately. TCRdb redid the processing of the public reads, applying fastp at Q25 and MiXCR, and retained in-frame beta chains. Each entry merges the rows of one CDR3 protein and shows their most common DNA and genes. Clone size and V and J calls follow TCRdb, not the original study. This sample holds about 260,000 distinct CDR3 sequences; roughly 16% were observed only once. The ten largest clones capture 22% of the sample.

Paper-wide results and their limitations: The second-wave clones that peaked on day 37 were not confirmed to be SARS-CoV-2 specific. Contracting CD4+ clones appeared mostly in the CM and EM memory subsets, whereas CD8+ clones were enriched in EMRA. The study included only a couple of mild cases, and larger cohorts that include severe cases with pre-infection samples were judged to be necessary. Some responding clones were detected in pre-infection memory, which suggested that pre-existing cross-reactive memory T cells had joined the SARS-CoV-2 response. Clones contracting from day 15 to 85 had balanced CD4/CD8 phenotypes, while a second wave expanding from day 15 to 37 was biased towards CD4+.

Via the germline V gene (reference sequence), CDR1 is DFQATT and CDR2 SNEGSKA. The V end loses 0 bases and the J end loses 4 bases, and a stretch of 9 bases separates them. The CDR3 sequence holds 13 residues, the cysteine and phenylalanine included. Of the read, only the CDR3 DNA is kept; its 39 bases are in frame from base 1. The chain uses TRBV20-1 and TRBJ1-1; confidence is insufficient to name the D gene. The sequenced sample was PBMCs or a T cell subset sorted from them (not recorded which). This receptor was taken from a man younger than 35 who had mild COVID-19 (a few samples of this study predate the infection). The sample titles of this study are shuffled in the database, so cell type and time point are left out; the donor was told from shared clones. Here is the DNA: TGCAGTGCTAGAGATCGAAGATTCACTGAAGCTTTCTTT. Translation gives CSARDRRFTEAFF.